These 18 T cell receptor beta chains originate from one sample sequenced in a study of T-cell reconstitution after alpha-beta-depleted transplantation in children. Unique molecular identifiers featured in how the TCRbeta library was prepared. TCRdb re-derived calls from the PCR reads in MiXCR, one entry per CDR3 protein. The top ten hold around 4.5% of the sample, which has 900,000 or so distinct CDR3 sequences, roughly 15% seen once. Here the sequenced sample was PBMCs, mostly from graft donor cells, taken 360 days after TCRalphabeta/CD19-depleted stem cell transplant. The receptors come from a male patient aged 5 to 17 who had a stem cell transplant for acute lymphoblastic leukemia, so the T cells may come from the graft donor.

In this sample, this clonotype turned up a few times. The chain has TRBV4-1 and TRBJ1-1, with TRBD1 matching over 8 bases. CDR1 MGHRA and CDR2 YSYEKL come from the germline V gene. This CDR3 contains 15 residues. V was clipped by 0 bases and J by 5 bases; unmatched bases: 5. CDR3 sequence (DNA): TGCGCCAGCAGCCAAGATGCAGGGGGCGTGACTGAAGCTTTCTTT. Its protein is CASSQDAGGVTEAFF.

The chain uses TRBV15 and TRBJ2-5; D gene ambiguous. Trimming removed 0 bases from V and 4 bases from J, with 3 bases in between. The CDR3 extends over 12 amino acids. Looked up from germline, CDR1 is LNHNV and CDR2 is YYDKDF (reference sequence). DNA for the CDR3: TGTGCCACCAGCAGAGAGGGAGAGACCCAGTACTTC. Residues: CATSREGETQYF.

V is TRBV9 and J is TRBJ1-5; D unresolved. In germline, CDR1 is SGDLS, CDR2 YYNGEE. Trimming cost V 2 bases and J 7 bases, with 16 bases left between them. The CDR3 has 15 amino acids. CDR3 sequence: CASSVGGEARQPQHF. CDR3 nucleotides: TGTGCCAGCAGCGTCGGCGGGGAAGCGAGGCAGCCCCAGCATTTT.

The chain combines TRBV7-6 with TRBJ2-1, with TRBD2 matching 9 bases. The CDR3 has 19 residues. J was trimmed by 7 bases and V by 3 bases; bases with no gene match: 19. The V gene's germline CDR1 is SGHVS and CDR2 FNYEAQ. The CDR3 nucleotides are TGTGCCAGCAGCTTGACAGGGCCTTGGGGGGCGGGAGGGATGAATGAGCAGTTCTTC. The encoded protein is CASSLTGPWGAGGMNEQFF. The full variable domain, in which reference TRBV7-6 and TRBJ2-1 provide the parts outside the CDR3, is GAGVSQSPRYKVTKRGQDVALRCDPISGHVSLYWYRQALGQGPEFLTYFNYEAQQDKSGLPNDRFSAERPEGSISTLTIQRTEQRDSAMYRCASSLTGPWGAGGMNEQFFGPGTRLTVL.

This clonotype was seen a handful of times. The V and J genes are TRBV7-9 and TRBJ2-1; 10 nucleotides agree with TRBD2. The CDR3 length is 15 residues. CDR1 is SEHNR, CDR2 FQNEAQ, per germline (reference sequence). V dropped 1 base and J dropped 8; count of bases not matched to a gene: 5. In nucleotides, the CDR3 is TGTGCCAGCAGCTTAGTTCTAGCGGGAGATGATGAGCAGTTCTTC. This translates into CASSLVLAGDDEQFF.

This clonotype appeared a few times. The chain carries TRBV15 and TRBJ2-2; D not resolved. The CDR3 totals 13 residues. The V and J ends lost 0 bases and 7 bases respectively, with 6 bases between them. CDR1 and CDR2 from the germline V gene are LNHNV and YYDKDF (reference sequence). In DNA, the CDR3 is TGTGCCACCAGCAGAGATCACATCGGGGAGCTGTTTTTT. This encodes CATSRDHIGELFF.

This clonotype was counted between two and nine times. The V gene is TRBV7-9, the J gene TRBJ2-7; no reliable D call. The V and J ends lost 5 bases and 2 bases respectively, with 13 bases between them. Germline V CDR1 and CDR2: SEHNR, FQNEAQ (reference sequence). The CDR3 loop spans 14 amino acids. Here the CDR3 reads CASSPAARTYEQYF. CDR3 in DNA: TGTGCCAGCAGCCCGGCGGCGCGAACCTACGAGCAGTACTTC. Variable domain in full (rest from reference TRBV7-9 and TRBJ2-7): DTGVSQNPRHKITKRGQNVTFRCDPISEHNRLYWYRQTLGQGPEFLTYFQNEAQLEKSRLLSDRFSAERPKGSFSTLEIQRTEQGDSAMYLCASSPAARTYEQYFGPGTRLTVT.

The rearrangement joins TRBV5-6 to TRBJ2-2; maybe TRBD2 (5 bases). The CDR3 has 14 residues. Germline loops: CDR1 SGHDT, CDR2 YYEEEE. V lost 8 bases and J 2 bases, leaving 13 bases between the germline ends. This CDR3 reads CASTPGDNTGELFF. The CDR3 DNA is TGTGCCAGTACCCCCGGGGATAACACCGGGGAGCTGTTTTTT. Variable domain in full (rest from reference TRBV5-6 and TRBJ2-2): DAGVTQSPTHLIKTRGQQVTLRCSPKSGHDTVSWYQQALGQGPQFIFQYYEEEERQRGNFPDRFSGHQFPNYSSELNVNALLLGDSALYLCASTPGDNTGELFFGEGSRLTVL.

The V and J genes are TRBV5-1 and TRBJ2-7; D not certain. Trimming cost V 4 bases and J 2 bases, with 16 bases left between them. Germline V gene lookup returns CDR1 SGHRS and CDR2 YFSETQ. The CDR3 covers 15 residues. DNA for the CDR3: TGCGCCAGCAGCCCTCCGCGGAGCACGGCCTACGAGCAGTACTTC. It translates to CASSPPRSTAYEQYF.

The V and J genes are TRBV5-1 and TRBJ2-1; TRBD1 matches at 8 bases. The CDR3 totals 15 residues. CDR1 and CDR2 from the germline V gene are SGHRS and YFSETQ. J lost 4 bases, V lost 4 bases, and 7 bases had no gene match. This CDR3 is CASSERQGIYNEQFF. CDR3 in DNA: TGCGCCAGCAGCGAGAGACAGGGGATTTACAATGAGCAGTTCTTC.

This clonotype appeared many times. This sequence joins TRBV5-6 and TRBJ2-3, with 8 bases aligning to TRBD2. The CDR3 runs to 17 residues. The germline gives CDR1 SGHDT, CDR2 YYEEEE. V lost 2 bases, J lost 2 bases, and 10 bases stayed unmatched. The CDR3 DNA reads TGTGCCAGCAGCTTTATGGGGACTAGTACCTTCACAGATACGCAGTATTTT. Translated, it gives CASSFMGTSTFTDTQYF.

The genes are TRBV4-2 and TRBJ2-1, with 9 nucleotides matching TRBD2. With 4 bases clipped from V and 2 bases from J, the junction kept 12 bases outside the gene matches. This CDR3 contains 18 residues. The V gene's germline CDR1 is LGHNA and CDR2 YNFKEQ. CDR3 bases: TGTGCCAGCAGCCCCGGGCTCGCGGGAGGGATACCCTACAATGAGCAGTTCTTC. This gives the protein CASSPGLAGGIPYNEQFF.

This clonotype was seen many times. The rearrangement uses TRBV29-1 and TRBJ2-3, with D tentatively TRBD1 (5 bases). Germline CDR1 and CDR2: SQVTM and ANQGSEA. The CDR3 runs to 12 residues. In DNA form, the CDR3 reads TGCATCCCTGTGGGGCACACAGATACGCAGTATTTT. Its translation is CIPVGHTDTQYF.

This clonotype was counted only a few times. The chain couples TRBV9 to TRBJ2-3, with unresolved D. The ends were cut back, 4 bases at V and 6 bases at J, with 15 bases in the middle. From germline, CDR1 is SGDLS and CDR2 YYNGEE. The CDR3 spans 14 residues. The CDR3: CASSLRVVQDTQYF. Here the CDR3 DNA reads TGTGCCAGCAGCCTCCGGGTAGTACAGGATACGCAGTATTTT.

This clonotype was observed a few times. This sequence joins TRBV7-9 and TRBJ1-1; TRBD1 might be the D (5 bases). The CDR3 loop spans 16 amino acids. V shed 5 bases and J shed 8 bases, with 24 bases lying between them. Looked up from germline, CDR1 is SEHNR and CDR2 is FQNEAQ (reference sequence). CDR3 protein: CASSPPPRRDDEEAFF. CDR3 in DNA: TGTGCCAGCAGCCCCCCACCCAGACGGGACGACGAAGAAGCTTTCTTT.

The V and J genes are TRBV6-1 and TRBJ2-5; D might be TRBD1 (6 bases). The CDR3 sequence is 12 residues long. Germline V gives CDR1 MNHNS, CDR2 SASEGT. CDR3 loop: CAKQGRGETQYF. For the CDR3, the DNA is TGTGCAAAACAGGGACGCGGAGAGACCCAGTACTTC.

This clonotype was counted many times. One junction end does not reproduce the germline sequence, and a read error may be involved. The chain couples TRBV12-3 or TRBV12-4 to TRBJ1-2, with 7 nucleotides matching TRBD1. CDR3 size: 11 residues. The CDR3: CASSIDRVPCF. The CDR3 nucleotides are TGTGCCAGCAGCATAGACAGGGTCCCTTGTTTC.

For the CDR3, the DNA is TGCAGGGCCGGGAAAGCGATGACAGATACGCAGTATTTT. It encodes CRAGKAMTDTQYF. The V call is TRBV20-1, the J call TRBJ2-3, with TRBD2 as a possible D gene (5 bases). The CDR3 covers 13 residues. Germline V gene sequence: CDR1 DFQATT, CDR2 SNEGSKA (reference sequence).